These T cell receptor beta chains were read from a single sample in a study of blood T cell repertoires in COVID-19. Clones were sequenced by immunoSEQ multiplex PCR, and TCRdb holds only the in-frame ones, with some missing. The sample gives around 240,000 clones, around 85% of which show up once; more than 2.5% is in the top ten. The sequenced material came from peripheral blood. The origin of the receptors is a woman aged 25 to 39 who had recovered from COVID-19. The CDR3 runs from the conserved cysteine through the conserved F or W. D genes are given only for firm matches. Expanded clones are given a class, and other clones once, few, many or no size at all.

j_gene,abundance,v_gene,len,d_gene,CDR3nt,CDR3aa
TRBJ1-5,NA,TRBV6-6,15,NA,TGTGCCAGCACCGACGGGGGTACAAGCAATCAGCCCCAGCATTTT,CASTDGGTSNQPQHF
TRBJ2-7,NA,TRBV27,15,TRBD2,TGTGCCAGCAGTCCCCTAGCGGGGAACTCCTACGAGCAGTACTTC,CASSPLAGNSYEQYF
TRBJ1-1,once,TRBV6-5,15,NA,TGTGCCAGCAGGCCAAAAGGGGGTATGAACACTGAAGCTTTCTTT,CASRPKGGMNTEAFF
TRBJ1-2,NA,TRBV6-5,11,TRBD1,TGTGCCAGCAGAACAGGGGGTGGCTACACCTTC,CASRTGGGYTF
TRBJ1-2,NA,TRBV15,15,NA,TGTGCCACCAGCAGAGGGCTAGGAGAAGGGGAAGGCTACACCTTC,CATSRGLGEGEGYTF
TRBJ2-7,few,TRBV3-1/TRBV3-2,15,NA,TGTGCCAGCAGCCAAGACGAGACAGGAATCTACGAGCAGTACTTC,CASSQDETGIYEQYF
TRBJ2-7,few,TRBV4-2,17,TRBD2,TGTGCCAGCAGCCAAGAAGTGGTAGCGGGGGGCCCCTACGAGCAGTACTTC,CASSQEVVAGGPYEQYF
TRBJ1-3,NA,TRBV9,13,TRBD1,TGTGCCAGCAGCACGCGGACAGGGAACACCATATATTTT,CASSTRTGNTIYF
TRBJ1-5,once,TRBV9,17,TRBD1,TGTGCCAGCAGCGCGAACAACGGGACAGTCGGTTTTCAGCCCCAGCATTTT,CASSANNGTVGFQPQHF
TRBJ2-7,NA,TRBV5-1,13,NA,TGCGCCAGCAGCTTGGACAGGGTAAACGAGCAGTACTTC,CASSLDRVNEQYF
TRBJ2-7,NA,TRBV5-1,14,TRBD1,TGCGCCAGCAGCTTGGGACAGGGGGCACTCGAGCAGTACTTC,CASSLGQGALEQYF
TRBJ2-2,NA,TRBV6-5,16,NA,TGTGCCAGCAGTTACTCGGGCGGGTTGAACACCGGGGAGCTGTTTTTT,CASSYSGGLNTGELFF
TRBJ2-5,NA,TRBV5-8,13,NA,TGTGCCAGCAGCTTGGAGCTAGCTGGGACCCAGTACTTC,CASSLELAGTQYF
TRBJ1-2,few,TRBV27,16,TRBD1,TGTGCCAGCAGTTTAGCCCCGGGACAGACTTTATATGGCTACACCTTC,CASSLAPGQTLYGYTF
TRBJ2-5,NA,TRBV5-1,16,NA,TGCGCCAGCAGCTTGGCAGGATCTTCGTACCAAGAGACCCAGTACTTC,CASSLAGSSYQETQYF
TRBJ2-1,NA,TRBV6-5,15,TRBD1,TGTGCCAGCACTATACGACAGGGGAGCCACAATGAGCAGTTCTTC,CASTIRQGSHNEQFF
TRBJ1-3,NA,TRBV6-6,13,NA,TGTGCCAGTAGTGTCTCGGGTGGAAACACCATATATTTT,CASSVSGGNTIYF
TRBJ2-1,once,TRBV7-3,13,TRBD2,TGTGCCAGCAGCTTCTCGGGAGGCAATGAGCAGTTCTTC,CASSFSGGNEQFF
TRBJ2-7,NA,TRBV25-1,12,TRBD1,TGTGCCAGTTCCGGGACAGGGAACGAGCAGTACTTC,CASSGTGNEQYF
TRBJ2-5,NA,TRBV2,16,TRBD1,TGTGCCAGCAGTGAAACTAGGACAGGAGCCCAAGAGACCCAGTACTTC,CASSETRTGAQETQYF
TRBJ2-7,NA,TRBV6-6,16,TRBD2,TGTGCCAGCAAGGATCCGGGACTAGCGGGCCGATACGAGCAGTACTTC,CASKDPGLAGRYEQYF
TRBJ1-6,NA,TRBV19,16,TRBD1,TGTGCCAGTAGTTACGTGACAGGGGCTGCAGGTTCACCCCTCCACTTT,CASSYVTGAAGSPLHF
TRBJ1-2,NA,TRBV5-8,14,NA,TGTGCCAGCAGCCCGCGGGCAGATTGGTATGGCTACACCTTC,CASSPRADWYGYTF